This entry lists 32 T cell receptor beta chains sequenced from one sample in a study of shared clonotypes between healthy human individuals. Only in-frame clones appear in the TCRdb table, and some are missing; sequencing was by immunoSEQ multiplex PCR. The repertoire holds some 2.1 million clones, with over 85% as singletons. Sequenced: naive CD4+ T cells sorted from blood. Stated subset: CD45RA+ positively selected. The receptors were sampled from a man younger than 30 in good health.

The V call is TRBV11-2, the J call TRBJ1-1; D is possibly TRBD1 (5 bases). Trimming removed 2 bases from V and 0 bases from J, with 16 bases in between. This CDR3 region has 17 residues. Germline values: CDR1 SGHAT, CDR2 FQNNGV. CDR3 region: CASSLRGAPGVNTEAFF. In DNA, the CDR3 is TGTGCCAGCAGCTTACGAGGGGCCCCGGGCGTGAACACTGAAGCTTTCTTT.

This chain joins TRBV7-6 and TRBJ1-4, with a possible D match to TRBD1 (5 bases). Per the germline V gene, CDR1 is SGHVS and CDR2 is FNYEAQ. This CDR3 is built from 18 residues. The V end was cut by 4 bases, the J end by 8 bases, with 26 bases between. The CDR3 bases are TGTGCCAGCAGCTCTCGGGCGACGGGTGGGGCGATGAGGGAAAAACTGTTTTTT. This translates into CASSSRATGGAMREKLFF.

The V and J genes are TRBV19 and TRBJ2-3, with D perhaps TRBD1 (6 bases). CDR1 and CDR2 from the germline V gene are LNHDA and SQIVND (reference sequence). The V gene lost 7 bases and the J gene lost 6 bases, with 23 bases spanning the gap. The CDR3 extends over 16 amino acids. The CDR3 region is CASTPGGRTGSDTQYF. As DNA, the CDR3 is TGTGCCAGTACCCCTGGGGGCAGGACGGGGAGTGATACGCAGTATTTT.

The chain joins TRBV5-1 to TRBJ1-4; 8 bases line up with TRBD1. CDR1 is SGHRS and CDR2 is YFSETQ in the germline V gene. This CDR3 has 18 residues. Losses at the gene ends were 3 bases for V and 3 bases for J; bases not matched to a gene: 13. DNA for the CDR3: TGCGCCAGCAGCTCGGAACGGACAGGGATCTTGTCTAATGAAAAACTGTTTTTT. Its protein product is CASSSERTGILSNEKLFF.

The chain's CDR3 is CAWSVRSGIGNTIYF. CDR3 bases: TGTGCCTGGAGTGTACGAAGCGGAATCGGAAACACCATATATTTT. The rearrangement links TRBV30 to TRBJ1-3, with D unclear. Germline values: CDR1 GTSNPN, CDR2 SVGIG (reference sequence). This CDR3 is built from 15 residues. V was shortened by 0 bases and J by 4 bases, with 13 bases between the two germline ends.

For this clone: Other nucleotide sequences in the sample specify the same CDR3. The chain is built from TRBV5-4 and TRBJ2-7, with 13 nucleotides matching TRBD2. The CDR3 loop spans 15 amino acids. Germline V gives CDR1 SGHNT, CDR2 YYREEE (reference sequence). Trimming removed 0 bases from V and 6 bases from J; junction bases left unmatched: 3. The CDR3 loop reads CASSLGGLAGSEQYF. CDR3 DNA sequence: TGTGCCAGCAGCTTGGGGGGACTAGCGGGGAGCGAGCAGTACTTC.

The chain employs TRBV14 and TRBJ2-7, with D perhaps given as TRBD1 or TRBD2 (5 bases each). Germline assignment: CDR1 SGHDN and CDR2 FVKESK. Trimming took 3 bases from V and 2 from J, leaving 8 bases between them. The CDR3 consists of 13 residues. The CDR3 nucleotides are TGTGCCAGCAGCCATCAGGGACCCTACGAGCAGTACTTC. Its translation: CASSHQGPYEQYF.

The chain links TRBV11-2 to TRBJ2-3; TRBD1 matches at 7 bases. The CDR3 consists of 15 residues. The J segment lost 2 bases and the V segment lost 6 bases, leaving 8 bases of the junction unmatched. Germline CDR1 is SGHAT and CDR2 is FQNNGV. DNA for the CDR3: TGTGCCAGCAGTCCCTCCGGGACAGCCACAGATACGCAGTATTTT. The encoded protein is CASSPSGTATDTQYF.

This chain connects TRBV4-2 to TRBJ2-7; maybe TRBD1 (6 bases). Germline values: CDR1 LGHNA, CDR2 YNFKEQ. Between the trimmed V and J ends, which lost 0 bases and 5 bases, there was a span of 23 bases. The CDR3 covers 18 residues. CDR3 amino acids: CASSQDMGRTRGSDEQYF. The CDR3 nucleotides read TGTGCCAGCAGCCAAGATATGGGCCGTACTAGGGGGAGTGACGAGCAGTACTTC.

The rearrangement links TRBV2 to TRBJ1-5, with D perhaps TRBD1 (5 bases). The CDR3 has 17 residues. Germline V gene sequence: CDR1 SNHLY, CDR2 FYNNEI. V was trimmed by 6 bases and J by 3 bases, leaving 21 bases between them. CDR3 bases: TGTGCCAGCAGGGACCTGACAGATCTAAGTGACAATCAGCCCCAGCATTTT. Translating it yields CASRDLTDLSDNQPQHF.

The chain joins TRBV5-5 to TRBJ1-6; TRBD1 might be the D (6 bases). Germline CDR1 and CDR2: SGHKS and YYEKEE (reference sequence). Trimming left V 3 bases short and J 5 bases short, with 15 bases between. The CDR3 totals 16 residues. DNA of the CDR3: TGTGCCAGCAGCTCTTTTAGGCAGGGGCATAATTCACCCCTCCACTTT. This codes for CASSSFRQGHNSPLHF.

This clone showed up just once. The DNA of the CDR3 is TGTGCCAGTACTCTTAGCGGCGGTACGCAGTATTTT. Translated, it gives CASTLSGGTQYF. The chain combines TRBV19 with TRBJ2-3, with D maybe TRBD2 (6 bases). From germline, CDR1 is LNHDA and CDR2 SQIVND (reference sequence). V lost 7 bases to trimming and J lost 8 bases, with 13 bases between them. This CDR3 is built from 12 residues.

The J gene is TRBJ2-5, the V gene TRBV19; D is perhaps TRBD2 (5 bases). Trimming cost V 6 bases and J 2 bases, with 16 bases left between them. The CDR3 covers 15 residues. The germline V gene encodes CDR1 LNHDA and CDR2 SQIVND (reference sequence). The CDR3 DNA reads as TGTGCCAGTAGAAGGAGGCTAGCACATCAAGAGACCCAGTACTTC. Its protein product is CASRRRLAHQETQYF.

Worth noting for this clone: Likely a read error: the CDR3 ends without its conserved phenylalanine or tryptophan. The CDR3 DNA sequence: TGTGCCAGCAGTTACATGGCGTCAGGGGCAAAAGGGGGAGCTTTCTCT. Its protein product is CASSYMASGAKGGAFS. The chain joins TRBV6-5 to TRBJ1-1; a weak D match, TRBD1 (6 bases). Per the germline V gene, CDR1 is MNHEY and CDR2 is SVGAGI. The V and J ends lost 2 bases and 10 bases respectively, with 23 bases between them. The CDR3 extends over 16 amino acids.

The rearrangement joins TRBV2 to TRBJ2-2; TRBD1 matches 8 bases. Germline values: CDR1 SNHLY, CDR2 FYNNEI. V was pared by 7 bases and J by 5 bases, with 3 bases of the junction left unmatched. The CDR3 consists of 13 residues. The CDR3 DNA sequence: TGTGCCAGCAATGACAGGGGAACCGGGGAGCTGTTTTTT. Its translation is CASNDRGTGELFF.

This chain connects TRBV30 to TRBJ2-1; D uncertain. Trimming took off 2 bases at V and 6 bases at J, with 8 bases between the two ends. The CDR3 sequence is 12 residues long. The germline V gene encodes CDR1 GTSNPN and CDR2 SVGIG (reference sequence). The CDR3 loop is CAWSQRRNEQFF. Written as DNA, the CDR3 is TGTGCCTGGAGTCAACGGCGCAATGAGCAGTTCTTC.

As regards this clone: The same CDR3 can be traced to other DNA sequences in this sample. The chain couples TRBV28 to TRBJ1-2, with no clear D. Germline V gene lookup returns CDR1 MDHEN and CDR2 SYDVKM. The CDR3 covers 12 residues. Trimming stripped 2 bases from V and 2 bases from J, with 3 bases between. CDR3 loop: CASSLINYGYTF. CDR3 coding DNA: TGTGCCAGCAGTTTAATCAACTATGGCTACACCTTC.

The chain carries TRBV6-5 and TRBJ2-1; a possible D gene is TRBD2 (6 bases). Germline lookup yields CDR1 MNHEY and CDR2 SVGAGI. The ends were cut back, 4 bases at V and 9 bases at J, with 22 bases in the middle. The CDR3 totals 16 residues. CDR3: CASSSLATRISIEQFF. Written as DNA, the CDR3 is TGTGCCAGCAGTTCCCTAGCGACTAGGATTTCAATTGAGCAGTTCTTC.

This chain links TRBV28 with TRBJ1-6, with a weak D call TRBD1 (5 bases). Per the germline V gene, CDR1 is MDHEN and CDR2 is SYDVKM. The CDR3 sequence is 14 residues long. The V end lost 5 bases, the J end lost 5 bases, and 10 bases lay between the germline ends. Written as DNA, the CDR3 is TGTGCCAGCAGTACGGGACGGGATAATTCACCCCTCCACTTT. As protein: CASSTGRDNSPLHF.

The chain's CDR3 is CASSEPGQNTGELFF. In nucleotides, the CDR3 is TGTGCCAGCAGCGAGCCGGGACAGAACACCGGGGAGCTGTTTTTT. This chain links TRBV5-6 with TRBJ2-2; D might be TRBD1 (6 bases). Germline loops: CDR1 SGHDT, CDR2 YYEEEE. This CDR3 has 15 residues. The V end was cut by 4 bases, the J end by 1 base, with 11 bases between.

The V and J genes are TRBV21-1 and TRBJ2-1; TRBD2 is the table's D call and was not checked against the DNA. TRBV21-1 is listed as a pseudogene. The CDR3 is 15 residues long. The CDR3, as DNA: TGTGCCAGCAGCTTTTGTAGCTGGTACTACAATGAGCAGTTCTTC. It is translated as CASSFCSWYYNEQFF.

J is TRBJ2-1 and V is TRBV30, with 9 bases identical to TRBD2. From germline, CDR1 is GTSNPN and CDR2 SVGIG (reference sequence). CDR3 size: 15 residues. Trimming cost V 0 bases and J 5 bases; bases outside gene matches: 5. The CDR3 region is CAWSVQGLAHNEQFF. The CDR3 bases are TGTGCCTGGAGTGTACAGGGACTAGCTCACAATGAGCAGTTCTTC.

V usage is TRBV18 and J usage is TRBJ1-5; 9 positions match TRBD1. The CDR3 spans 16 residues. J lost 2 bases, V lost 3 bases, and 5 bases had no gene match. The germline V gene has CDR1 KGHSH and CDR2 LQKENI. The CDR3 DNA sequence: TGTGCCAGCTCACCGGGGACAGGGTTAGGCAATCAGCCCCAGCATTTT. This gives the protein CASSPGTGLGNQPQHF.

The chain has TRBV9 and TRBJ2-2, with 9 positions matching TRBD1. Germline lookup yields CDR1 SGDLS and CDR2 YYNGEE. This CDR3 region has 20 residues. The V and J ends lost 0 bases and 4 bases, in that order; junction bases with no gene match: 16. The chain's CDR3 is CASSVGSLVQGARSTGELFF. The DNA of the CDR3 is TGTGCCAGCAGCGTAGGTTCCTTGGTACAGGGGGCGCGTAGCACCGGGGAGCTGTTTTTT.

This chain connects TRBV5-4 to TRBJ2-1, with D tentatively TRBD2 (5 bases). The V gene lost 3 bases and the J gene lost 6 bases, with 19 bases spanning the gap. The CDR3 is 16 amino acids. Per the germline V gene, CDR1 is SGHNT and CDR2 is YYREEE (reference sequence). CDR3 region: CASSSDGPIGGNEQFF. The DNA of the CDR3 is TGTGCCAGCAGCTCAGACGGTCCGATAGGAGGCAATGAGCAGTTCTTC.

The V and J genes are TRBV7-8 and TRBJ1-5, with a weak D call TRBD1 (5 bases). V was shortened by 1 base and J by 3 bases, with 10 bases between the two germline ends. The germline gives CDR1 SGHVS, CDR2 FQNEAQ. This CDR3 has 15 amino acids. CDR3 bases: TGTGCCAGCAGCTTAGTTCAGGGCTTCAATCAGCCCCAGCATTTT. It specifies CASSLVQGFNQPQHF.

In the case of this clone: Other DNA sequences from this sample encode an identical CDR3 as well. The CDR3 DNA is TGTGCCAGCTCCCGGAGGGAAGAGACCCAGTACTTC. It translates to CASSRREETQYF. The chain carries TRBV18 and TRBJ2-5, with D possibly being TRBD2 (6 bases). This CDR3 contains 12 residues. Germline loops: CDR1 KGHSH, CDR2 LQKENI. V dropped 6 bases and J dropped 3 bases, with 8 bases sitting between them.

The J gene is TRBJ2-7, the V gene TRBV6-1, with D perhaps TRBD2 (6 bases). Germline CDR1 reads MNHNS; CDR2 reads SASEGT. This CDR3 is built from 13 residues. V was pared by 8 bases and J by 0 bases, with 11 bases between. The chain's CDR3 is CASGGDRSYEQYF. As DNA, the CDR3 is TGTGCCAGCGGCGGGGACCGCTCCTACGAGCAGTACTTC.

The CDR3 sequence is CASGRGVGYGYTF. Written as DNA, the CDR3 is TGTGCCAGCGGGCGAGGGGTAGGCTATGGCTACACCTTC. V gene TRBV2 combines with J gene TRBJ1-2, with D tentatively TRBD1 (5 bases). Germline values: CDR1 SNHLY, CDR2 FYNNEI. Trimming stripped 8 bases from V and 4 bases from J, with 14 bases between. The CDR3 is 13 amino acids.

This sequence joins TRBV28 and TRBJ2-7; 10 bases are a match to TRBD1. The CDR3 has 15 amino acids. The V segment lost 7 bases and the J segment 4 bases; nucleotides outside the gene matches: 10. Germline lookup yields CDR1 MDHEN and CDR2 SYDVKM. The CDR3: CASTTWGTGVYEQYF. Here the CDR3 DNA reads TGTGCCAGCACCACTTGGGGGACAGGGGTGTACGAGCAGTACTTC.

V and J are TRBV19 and TRBJ2-7; D is perhaps TRBD1 or TRBD2 (5 bases each). Germline loops: CDR1 LNHDA, CDR2 SQIVND (reference sequence). Trimming took off 7 bases at V and 1 base at J, with 14 bases between the two ends. The CDR3 is 14 residues long. The CDR3 DNA sequence: TGTGCCAGTACCCCGACTGGGACGTCCTACGAGCAGTACTTC. It is translated as CASTPTGTSYEQYF. The whole variable domain, remainder taken from reference TRBV19 and TRBJ2-7, is DGGITQSPKYLFRKEGQNVTLSCEQNLNHDAMYWYRQDPGQGLRLIYYSQIVNDFQKGDIAEGYSVSREKKESFPLTVTSAQKNPTAFYLCASTPTGTSYEQYFGPGTRLTVT.

V is TRBV6-1 and J is TRBJ1-2; D ambiguous. This CDR3 region has 13 residues. V was cut by 6 bases and J by 0 bases, with 8 bases left in between. The germline CDR1 and CDR2 sequences are MNHNS and SASEGT. The DNA for the CDR3 is TGTGCCAGCAGAACCCCTGCTAACTATGGCTACACCTTC. Amino acid sequence: CASRTPANYGYTF.